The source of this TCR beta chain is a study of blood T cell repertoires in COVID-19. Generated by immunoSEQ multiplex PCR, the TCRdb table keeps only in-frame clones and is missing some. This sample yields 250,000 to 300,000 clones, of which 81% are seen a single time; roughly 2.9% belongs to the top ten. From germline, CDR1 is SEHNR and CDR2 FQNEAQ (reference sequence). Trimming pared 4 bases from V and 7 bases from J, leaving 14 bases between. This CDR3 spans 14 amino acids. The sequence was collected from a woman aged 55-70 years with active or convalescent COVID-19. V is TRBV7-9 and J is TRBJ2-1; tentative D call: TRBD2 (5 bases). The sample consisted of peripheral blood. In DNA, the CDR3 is TGTGCCAGCAGCTCCCGACCCGGCGGGAATGAGCAGTTCTTC. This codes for CASSSRPGGNEQFF.